Listed here is a single T cell receptor (beta chain). The antigen remains unidentified. Measured with immunoSEQ multiplex PCR; TCRdb has only the in-frame clones, and not every one. This table holds 1.5 million to 2.5 million clones, approximately 94% found once. These data originate in a study of shared clonotypes between healthy human individuals. In the study overall: CD4 naive and memory got three plates each, CD8 naive two, CD8 memory one. Study-level findings and limits: Measured sharing among donors was expected to vary with sequencing depth. Around 5.4% of naive CD4 clonotypes were common to a few donors.

Germline CDR1 is SGHVS and CDR2 is FQNEAQ. CDR3 length: 19 residues. V was pared by 1 base and J by 6 bases, with 26 bases between. CD45RO-negative cells were positively selected for CCR7, leaving out terminally differentiated effector memory CD45RA+ cells. This receptor was obtained from a young man in good health. V usage is TRBV7-8 and J usage is TRBJ2-3; D remains unclear. The sequenced sample was naive CD8+ T cells sorted from blood. The CDR3 DNA follows: TGTGCCAGCAGCTTAGTCCTCGGTCTTGGGCAGGCTCAGGACGATACGCAGTATTTT. Translation gives CASSLVLGLGQAQDDTQYF.